This passage covers 23 T cell receptor beta chains from one sample sequenced in a study of Ad26.COV2.S vaccination and SARS-CoV-2 variants. Treatment reported: about 20 received Ad26.COV2.S at low or high dose, single or two shots; roughly five received placebo; per-sample allocation not given. Sampling took place 63 days after the first vaccine or placebo injection. The data were produced by immunoSEQ multiplex PCR, yet TCRdb's version contains in-frame clones alone and is incomplete. The table includes about 350,000 clones, around 83% detected once. This sample comprised peripheral blood, obtained in a trial of Ad26.COV2.S vaccine versus placebo. The source is a person between 18 and 65 years old who received the Ad26.COV2.S COVID-19 vaccine or a placebo.

V gene TRBV12-5 combines with J gene TRBJ1-6, with D unclear. The CDR3 is 17 amino acids. The germline V and J ends were trimmed by 1 base and 0 bases, with 10 bases remaining between them. Germline CDR1 is LGHNT and CDR2 is FRNRAP. For the CDR3, the DNA is TGTGCTAGTGGTTTGGGCAGTCTGAGCTCCTATAATTCACCCCTCCACTTT. Translating gives CASGLGSLSSYNSPLHF.

In its sample, this clone was seen once. The sample carries other DNA sequences with the same CDR3. The V call is TRBV7-2, the J call TRBJ2-7, with D possibly TRBD1 on 6 matching bases. V was pared by 4 bases and J by 7 bases, with 17 bases between. Per germline, CDR1 SGHTA and CDR2 FQGNSA. The CDR3 loop spans 14 amino acids. The CDR3 spells CASSSSQGFYEQYF. In DNA form, the CDR3 reads TGTGCCAGCAGCTCTAGCCAGGGGTTCTATGAGCAGTACTTC. The entire variable domain, with the rest obtained from reference TRBV7-2 and TRBJ2-7, is as follows: GAGVSQSPSNKVTEKGKDVELRCDPISGHTALYWYRQSLGQGLEFLIYFQGNSAPDKSGLPSDRFSAERTGGSVSTLTIQRTQQEDSAVYLCASSSSQGFYEQYFGPGTRLTVT.

This chain connects TRBV15 to TRBJ2-3, with D possibly matching TRBD1 (5 bases). The CDR3 is 15 amino acids. Trimming took off 11 bases at V and 1 base at J, with 19 bases between the two ends. Germline CDR1 is LNHNV and CDR2 is YYDKDF (reference sequence). DNA for the CDR3: TGTGCCTGCCGAAAGTCTGTAGGGGGCACAGATACGCAGTATTTT. This gives the protein CACRKSVGGTDTQYF.

This clone was detected only a few times. J is TRBJ1-2 and V is TRBV4-1; tentatively, D is TRBD1 (6 bases). Trimming took 1 base from V and 6 from J, leaving 15 bases between them. CDR1 and CDR2 from the germline V gene are MGHRA and YSYEKL. The length of the CDR3 is 15 residues. This CDR3 is CASSQVGINRDGYTF. The CDR3 DNA reads TGCGCCAGCAGCCAAGTCGGTATTAACAGGGATGGCTACACCTTC.

The chain carries TRBV27 and TRBJ2-7, with 10 bases lining up with TRBD1. The V and J ends lost 6 bases and 0 bases, in that order; junction bases with no gene match: 8. CDR3 length: 16 amino acids. Germline V gene lookup returns CDR1 MNHEY and CDR2 SMNVEV (reference sequence). The CDR3 reads CASSPGTGVSSYEQYF. The CDR3 region has the DNA TGTGCCAGCAGCCCCGGGACAGGGGTGAGCTCCTACGAGCAGTACTTC.

This chain uses TRBV9 with TRBJ1-1; possibly TRBD1 for D (5 bases). V was trimmed by 3 bases and J by 8 bases, leaving 14 bases between them. The CDR3 length is 13 residues. Germline V gene lookup returns CDR1 SGDLS and CDR2 YYNGEE. DNA of the CDR3: TGTGCCAGCAGCGCTTTGCCGGGACGGGAAGCTTTCTTT. Translated: CASSALPGREAFF.

In its sample, this clone was seen many times. J is TRBJ2-6 and V is TRBV24-1, with 12 bases fitting TRBD1. The CDR3 length is 18 residues. Germline loops: CDR1 KGHDR, CDR2 SFDVKD. The V and J ends lost 5 bases and 3 bases, in that order; junction bases with no gene match: 7. This CDR3 reads CATSGRGQGAFGANVLTF. CDR3 DNA sequence: TGTGCCACCAGTGGTCGGGGACAGGGGGCGTTTGGGGCCAACGTCCTGACTTTC.

V is TRBV6-6 and J is TRBJ2-5; no reliable D call. Trimming shortened V by 2 bases and J by 7 bases, and 17 bases separated the two germline ends. Germline V lookup: CDR1 MNHNY, CDR2 SVGAGI (reference sequence). The CDR3 contains 15 residues. CDR3 region: CASSYTEVSPGTQYF. The CDR3 DNA reads as TGTGCCAGCAGTTACACGGAAGTCTCCCCGGGGACCCAGTACTTC.

The genes are TRBV7-6 and TRBJ1-6; D may be TRBD1 (5 bases). Germline V CDR1 and CDR2: SGHVS, FNYEAQ. The CDR3 extends over 14 amino acids. V was clipped by 4 bases and J by 9 bases, with 13 bases between them. CDR3 nucleotide sequence: TGTGCCAGCAGCTCTATAGGTGGGGGTTCACCCCTCCACTTT. Translated, it gives CASSSIGGGSPLHF.

This chain joins TRBV7-2 and TRBJ2-1; D is undetermined. Trimming cost V 1 base and J 7 bases, with 14 bases left between them. Germline CDR1 reads SGHTA; CDR2 reads FQGNSA. CDR3 length: 15 amino acids. Here the CDR3 reads CASSLGAPGVNEQFF. Written as DNA, the CDR3 is TGTGCCAGCAGCTTAGGAGCTCCCGGCGTTAATGAGCAGTTCTTC.

The chain is built from TRBV27 and TRBJ1-1; possibly TRBD1 for D (5 bases). The V gene lost 8 bases and the J gene lost 4 bases, with 20 bases spanning the gap. The CDR3 contains 15 residues. Germline V gene data show CDR1 as MNHEY and CDR2 as SMNVEV (reference sequence). As DNA, the CDR3 is TGTGCCAGCGATGACTACAAGGGGTGGGGCACTGAAGCTTTCTTT. Encoded protein: CASDDYKGWGTEAFF.

Only one count was recorded for this clone. The chain is built from TRBV29-1 and TRBJ2-2; the D call may be TRBD1 or TRBD2 (5 bases each). V lost 7 bases, J lost 3 bases, and 18 bases lay in between. This CDR3 is 15 amino acids long. CDR1 is SQVTM, CDR2 ANQGSEA, per germline. CDR3 sequence reads: CSAFALGGDTGELFF. CDR3 in DNA: TGCAGCGCCTTTGCTCTTGGGGGTGACACCGGGGAGCTGTTTTTT.

This clone was picked up one time. The CDR3 DNA follows: TGTGCCGGGATGGGACAGGGGATCTATGGCTACACCTTC. This translates into CAGMGQGIYGYTF. The V gene is TRBV30, the J gene TRBJ1-2, with 10 bases that match TRBD1. This CDR3 is 13 amino acids long. Germline CDR1 reads GTSNPN; CDR2 reads SVGIG (reference sequence). With V trimmed by 8 bases and J by 4 bases, 7 bases remained unmatched.

This rearrangement joins TRBV9 to TRBJ1-1; tentatively, D is TRBD1 (5 bases). The CDR3 has 16 residues. V lost 5 bases and J lost 2, with 19 bases in between. Germline CDR1 SGDLS, CDR2 YYNGEE. As DNA, the CDR3 is TGTGCCAGCAGACCGCACTCAGACAGCTATAACACTGAAGCTTTCTTT. Translated: CASRPHSDSYNTEAFF.

This chain uses TRBV28 with TRBJ2-5, with D possibly being TRBD1 (5 bases). The CDR3 runs to 13 residues. Trimming pared 5 bases from V and 1 base from J, leaving 8 bases between. The germline V gene encodes CDR1 MDHEN and CDR2 SYDVKM. CDR3 residues: CASSDRSQETQYF. In nucleotides, the CDR3 is TGTGCCAGCAGTGACAGATCCCAAGAGACCCAGTACTTC.

V and J are TRBV7-9 and TRBJ2-3; 14 nucleotides line up with TRBD2. CDR3 length: 17 residues. Unmatched junction bases numbered 7, after V lost 8 bases and J lost 0 bases. Germline V lookup: CDR1 SEHNR, CDR2 FQNEAQ (reference sequence). Here the CDR3 reads CASLGGLAGVSTDTQYF. The CDR3 coding sequence is TGTGCCAGCCTCGGGGGACTAGCGGGAGTGAGCACAGATACGCAGTATTTT.

The chain recombines TRBV2 with TRBJ2-3; 7 bases line up with TRBD1. J lost 4 bases, V lost 5 bases, and 3 bases had no gene match. Looked up from germline, CDR1 is SNHLY and CDR2 is FYNNEI. The CDR3 spans 13 residues. CDR3 sequence: CASSMGQPDTQYF. CDR3 nucleotides: TGTGCCAGCAGTATGGGACAGCCAGATACGCAGTATTTT.

The rearrangement uses TRBV5-1 and TRBJ2-7; TRBD2 is a possible D gene (6 bases). Deletions cut 7 bases from V and 2 bases from J, with 13 bases between. This CDR3 comprises 13 residues. Germline loops: CDR1 SGHRS, CDR2 YFSETQ. The CDR3 sequence: CASSRETPYEQYF. The CDR3 DNA reads TGCGCCAGCTCCCGGGAGACCCCCTACGAGCAGTACTTC.

The V and J genes are TRBV19 and TRBJ1-1, with a tentative D call TRBD1 (6 bases). V was cut by 8 bases and J by 4 bases, with 14 bases left in between. CDR3 size: 13 residues. Per the germline V gene, CDR1 is LNHDA and CDR2 is SQIVND (reference sequence). The chain's CDR3 is CASATGWVTEAFF. The CDR3 nucleotides are TGTGCCAGTGCAACAGGGTGGGTCACTGAAGCTTTCTTT.

The rearrangement joins TRBV4-3 to TRBJ1-6, with 9 bases fitting TRBD1. Germline V CDR1 and CDR2: LGHNA, YSLEER. CDR3 length: 16 amino acids. Trimming cost V 1 base and J 8 bases; bases outside gene matches: 6. CDR3 sequence reads: CASSQGTGEGDSPLHF. The DNA for the CDR3 is TGCGCCAGCAGCCAAGGGACAGGGGAAGGTGATTCACCCCTCCACTTT.

The chain is built from TRBV28 and TRBJ1-4; the match to TRBD1 covers 7 bases. Germline V lookup: CDR1 MDHEN, CDR2 SYDVKM. The CDR3 runs to 13 residues. The V gene end was trimmed by 7 bases and the J gene end by 5 bases; junction bases not matched to a gene: 4. CDR3 amino acids: CASTGTANEKLFF. CDR3 coding DNA: TGTGCCAGCACCGGGACAGCAAATGAAAAACTGTTTTTT.

The chain recombines TRBV24-1 with TRBJ2-3, with 12 positions matching TRBD2. The CDR3 is 15 amino acids. The germline CDR1 and CDR2 sequences are KGHDR and SFDVKD. The ends lost 10 bases at V and 4 bases at J; junction bases unmatched: 8. The CDR3 nucleotides read TGTGCCACGGGGGCTAGCGGGAGGGCCGCAGATACGCAGTATTTT. Translated: CATGASGRAADTQYF.

This clone was observed a handful of times. The rearrangement uses TRBV27 and TRBJ2-6, with 7 nucleotides matching TRBD1. The V and J ends lost 6 bases and 0 bases, in that order; junction bases with no gene match: 8. The CDR3 is made up of 17 amino acids. Germline assignment: CDR1 MNHEY and CDR2 SMNVEV (reference sequence). CDR3: CASSSGTESSGANVLTF. As DNA, the CDR3 is TGTGCCAGCAGCTCCGGGACAGAGTCCTCTGGGGCCAACGTCCTGACTTTC.